This is a list of T cell receptor beta chains from one sample in a study of control samples from healthy donors and cancer patients. Data came from immunoSEQ multiplex PCR; TCRdb stores just in-frame clones and leaves some out. The table includes 35,000 to 50,000 clones, 80% to 90% detected once. Sequencing used PBMCs. These receptors came from a woman aged 55-70 years with lung cancer. Each CDR3 is given with its conserved first and last residue. D genes are given only for firm matches. Where a row states a size, it is once, few, many or the class of an expanded clone; other rows omit it.

TRBJ1-5	NA	TRBV5-6	NA	TGTGCCAGCAGCTCCCCAAATCAGCCCCAGCATTTT	CASSSPNQPQHF
TRBJ2-7	NA	TRBV29-1	NA	TGCAGCGTTGAATCGTTGGAGGGAGAGCAGTACTTC	CSVESLEGEQYF
TRBJ1-1	once	TRBV5-1	NA	TGCGCCAGCAGCTTGGACGGATCCTTTGAAGCTTTCTTT	CASSLDGSFEAFF
TRBJ2-7	NA	TRBV7-3	NA	TGTGCCAGCAGCGTGACTCCCGATAGCTCCTACGAGCAGTACTTC	CASSVTPDSSYEQYF
TRBJ2-1	NA	TRBV7-9	TRBD1	TGTGCCAGCAGCACGCGACAGGGGATCGGCAATGAGCAGTTCTTC	CASSTRQGIGNEQFF
TRBJ2-5	NA	TRBV7-2	NA	TGTGCCAGCAGCTTAGGGGGGCAAGGAGGGTGGGCCCAGTACTTC	CASSLGGQGGWAQYF
TRBJ2-1	NA	TRBV12-3/TRBV12-4	NA	TGTGCCAGCAGTTTCCTCGGCGTGCAGTTCTTC	CASSFLGVQFF
TRBJ2-3	NA	TRBV18	TRBD2	TGTGCCAGCTCACCGGGGACTAGCGGGAGCACAGATACGCAGTATTTT	CASSPGTSGSTDTQYF
TRBJ2-1	NA	TRBV11-1	NA	TGTGCCAGCGGCCTAGCCGCGTCCTACAATGAGCAGTTCTTC	CASGLAASYNEQFF
TRBJ1-2	NA	TRBV12-3/TRBV12-4	TRBD1	TGTGCCAGCAGTCGGACAGGGGATGTAGGCTACACCTTC	CASSRTGDVGYTF
TRBJ2-7	NA	TRBV11-3	NA	TGTGCCAGCAGCGACCAATCCTACGAGCAGTACTTC	CASSDQSYEQYF